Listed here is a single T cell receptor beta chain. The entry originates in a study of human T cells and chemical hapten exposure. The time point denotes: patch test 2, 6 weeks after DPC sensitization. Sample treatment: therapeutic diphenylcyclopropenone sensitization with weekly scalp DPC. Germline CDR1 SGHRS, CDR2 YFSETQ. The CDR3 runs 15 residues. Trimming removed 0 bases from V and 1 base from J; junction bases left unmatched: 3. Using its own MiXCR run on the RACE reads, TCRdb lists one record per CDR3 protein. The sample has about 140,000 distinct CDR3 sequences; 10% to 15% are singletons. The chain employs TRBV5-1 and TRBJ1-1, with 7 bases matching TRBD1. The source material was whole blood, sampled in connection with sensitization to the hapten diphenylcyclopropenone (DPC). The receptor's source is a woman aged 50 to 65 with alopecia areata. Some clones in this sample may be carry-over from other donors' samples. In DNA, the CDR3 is TGCGCCAGCAGCTTGGATCCAGGGGGGAACACTGAAGCTTTCTTT. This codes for CASSLDPGGNTEAFF.